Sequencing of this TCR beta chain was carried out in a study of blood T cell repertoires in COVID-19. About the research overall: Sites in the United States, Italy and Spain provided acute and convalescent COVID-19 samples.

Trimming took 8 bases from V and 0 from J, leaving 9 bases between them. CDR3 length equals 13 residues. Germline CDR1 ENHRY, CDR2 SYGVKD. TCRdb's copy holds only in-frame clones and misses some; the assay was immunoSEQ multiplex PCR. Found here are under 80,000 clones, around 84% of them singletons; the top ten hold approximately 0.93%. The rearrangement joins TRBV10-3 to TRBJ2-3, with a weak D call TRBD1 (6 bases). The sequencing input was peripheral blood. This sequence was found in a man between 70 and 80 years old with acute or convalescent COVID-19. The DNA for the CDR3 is TGTGCCATCTTAGGACAGAGCACAGATACGCAGTATTTT. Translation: CAILGQSTDTQYF.